This TCR beta chain was profiled in a study of technical replicates of blood from four donors. This table comes from immunoSEQ multiplex PCR, and its TCRdb copy is limited to in-frame clones, with some not included. The sample holds 65,000 to 95,000 clones, nearly 98% seen once. This CDR3 has 15 amino acids. The V gene lost 8 bases and the J gene lost 3 bases, with 19 bases spanning the gap. CDR1 and CDR2 from the germline V gene are MNHNS and SASEGT. This clone was found once. The chain combines TRBV6-1 with TRBJ1-1; no reliable D call. The sequencing input was T cells isolated from PBMCs. This TCR came from a human donor in good health. The CDR3 DNA follows: TGTGCCAGCCCCTCCCTCGCGCTCGTGGACACTGAAGCTTTCTTT. It codes for CASPSLALVDTEAFF.